This entry features one T cell receptor (beta chain) sequence. The CDR3 length is 14 residues. J lost 8 bases, V lost 3 bases, and 8 bases had no gene match. The germline V gene encodes CDR1 SGHNT and CDR2 YYREEE (reference sequence). Participant reports of clinical history set cohort assignment. The data stem from a study of blood T cell repertoires in COVID-19. Across the study: Sites across the United States, Italy and Spain contributed samples from acute and convalescent COVID-19. Sources were T cells, B-cell-depleted T cells, or PBMCs; the material itself was cDNA or gDNA.

In the source study's methods: Scientists estimated how many nucleated cells there were by amplifying reference gene primers. Libraries were prepared by immunoSEQ multiplex PCR; TCRdb keeps only in-frame clonotypes and omits some of them. The V and J calls and the clone size are those of that table, but D and trimming were determined from the DNA. The sample records 150,000 to 200,000 clones, around 80% being singletons. The gene calls are TRBV5-4 and TRBJ2-1; 7 bases are shared with TRBD1. The sample consisted of PBMCs or T cells enriched from blood (not recorded which). The source of this sequence is a man aged 50 to 59 who had recovered from COVID-19. Here the CDR3 DNA reads TGTGCCAGCAGCTGGCGAGGGGGCCGGGATGAGCAGTTCTTC. Residues: CASSWRGGRDEQFF.